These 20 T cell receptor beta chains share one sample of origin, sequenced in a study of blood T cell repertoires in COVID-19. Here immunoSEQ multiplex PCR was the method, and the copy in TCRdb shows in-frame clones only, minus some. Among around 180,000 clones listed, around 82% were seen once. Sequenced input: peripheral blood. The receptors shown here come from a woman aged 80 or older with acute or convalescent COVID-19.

The CDR3 spells CASSRTVSGNTIYF. The CDR3 DNA reads as TGTGCCAGCAGTCGGACAGTCTCTGGAAACACCATATATTTT. This chain joins TRBV6-5 and TRBJ1-3; a weak D match, TRBD1 (6 bases). CDR3 length: 14 amino acids. Trimming took off 5 bases at V and 0 bases at J, with 8 bases between the two ends. CDR1 and CDR2 from the germline V gene are MNHEY and SVGAGI.

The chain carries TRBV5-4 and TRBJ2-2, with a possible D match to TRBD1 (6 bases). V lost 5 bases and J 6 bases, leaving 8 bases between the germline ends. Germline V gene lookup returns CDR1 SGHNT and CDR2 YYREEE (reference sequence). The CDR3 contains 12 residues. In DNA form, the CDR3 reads TGTGCCAGCAGTCACAGGGCCGGGGAGCTGTTTTTT. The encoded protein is CASSHRAGELFF. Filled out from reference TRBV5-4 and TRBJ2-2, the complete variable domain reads ETGVTQSPTHLIKTRGQQVTLRCSSQSGHNTVSWYQQALGQGPQFIFQYYREEENGRGNFPPRFSGLQFPNYSSELNVNALELDDSALYLCASSHRAGELFFGEGSRLTVL.

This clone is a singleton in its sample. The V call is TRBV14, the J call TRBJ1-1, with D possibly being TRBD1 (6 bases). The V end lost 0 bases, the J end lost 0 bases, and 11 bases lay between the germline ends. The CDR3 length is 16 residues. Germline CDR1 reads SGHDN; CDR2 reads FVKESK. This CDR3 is CASSQDRTEMNTEAFF. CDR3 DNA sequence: TGTGCCAGCAGCCAAGACCGGACAGAAATGAACACTGAAGCTTTCTTT. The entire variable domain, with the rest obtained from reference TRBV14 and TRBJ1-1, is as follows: EAGVTQFPSHSVIEKGQTVTLRCDPISGHDNLYWYRRVMGKEIKFLLHFVKESKQDESGMPNNRFLAERTGGTYSTLKVQPAELEDSGVYFCASSQDRTEMNTEAFFGQGTRLTVV.

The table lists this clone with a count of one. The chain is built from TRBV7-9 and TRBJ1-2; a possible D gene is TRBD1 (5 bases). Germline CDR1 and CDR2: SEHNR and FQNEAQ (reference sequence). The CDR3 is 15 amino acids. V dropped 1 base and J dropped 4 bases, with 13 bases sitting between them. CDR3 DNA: TGTGCCAGCAGCTTAGTGACAGCCTATGGCTATGGCTACACCTTC. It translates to CASSLVTAYGYGYTF.

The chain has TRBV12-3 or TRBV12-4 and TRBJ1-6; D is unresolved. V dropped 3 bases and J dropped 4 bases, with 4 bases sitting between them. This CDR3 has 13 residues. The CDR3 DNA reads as TGTGCCAGCAGTTTCGGGTATAATTCACCCCTCCACTTT. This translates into CASSFGYNSPLHF.

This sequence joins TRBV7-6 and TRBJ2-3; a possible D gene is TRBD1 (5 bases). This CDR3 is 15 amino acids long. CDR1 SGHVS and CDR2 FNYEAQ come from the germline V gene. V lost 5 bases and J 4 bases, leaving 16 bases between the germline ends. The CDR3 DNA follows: TGTGCCAGCAGCCCTTCTCAGGGAACTGCAGATACGCAGTATTTT. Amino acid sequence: CASSPSQGTADTQYF.

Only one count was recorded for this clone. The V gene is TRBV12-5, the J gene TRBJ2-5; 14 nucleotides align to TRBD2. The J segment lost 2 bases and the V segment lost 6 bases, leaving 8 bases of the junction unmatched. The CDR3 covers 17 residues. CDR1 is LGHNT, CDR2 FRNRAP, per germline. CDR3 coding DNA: TGTGCTAGTGGCCCCGGACTAGCGGGGGGAATTCAAGAGACCCAGTACTTC. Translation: CASGPGLAGGIQETQYF.

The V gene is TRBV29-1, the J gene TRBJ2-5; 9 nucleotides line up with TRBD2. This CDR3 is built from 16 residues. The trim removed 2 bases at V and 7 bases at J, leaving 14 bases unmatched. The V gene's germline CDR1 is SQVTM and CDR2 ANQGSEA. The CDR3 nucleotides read TGCAGCGTTGAAAGGGGGGCTAGCGGGGTTTTCGGGACCCAGTACTTC. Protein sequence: CSVERGASGVFGTQYF.

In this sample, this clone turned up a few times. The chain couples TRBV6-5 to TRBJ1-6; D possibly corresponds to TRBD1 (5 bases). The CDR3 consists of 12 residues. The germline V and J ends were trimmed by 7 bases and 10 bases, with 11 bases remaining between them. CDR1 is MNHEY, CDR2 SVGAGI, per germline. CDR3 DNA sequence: TGTGCCAGCACCCTCCGGGGGTCACCCCTCCACTTT. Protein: CASTLRGSPLHF.

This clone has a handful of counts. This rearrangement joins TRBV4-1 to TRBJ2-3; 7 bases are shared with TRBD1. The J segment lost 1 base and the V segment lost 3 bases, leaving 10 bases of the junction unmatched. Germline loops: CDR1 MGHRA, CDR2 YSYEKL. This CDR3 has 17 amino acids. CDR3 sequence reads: CASSHPRGQQRTDTQYF. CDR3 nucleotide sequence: TGCGCCAGCAGCCACCCAAGGGGACAGCAACGCACAGATACGCAGTATTTT.

The CDR3 is CASSQDFDRGLFEQYF. CDR3 DNA sequence: TGTGCCAGCAGCCAAGATTTCGACAGGGGGCTCTTCGAGCAGTACTTC. This chain connects TRBV3-1 (or the pseudogene TRBV3-2) to TRBJ2-7; 10 positions agree with TRBD1. With 0 bases clipped from V and 6 bases from J, the junction kept 8 bases outside the gene matches. The germline V gene encodes CDR1 LGHDT and CDR2 YNNKEL (reference sequence). The CDR3 consists of 16 residues.

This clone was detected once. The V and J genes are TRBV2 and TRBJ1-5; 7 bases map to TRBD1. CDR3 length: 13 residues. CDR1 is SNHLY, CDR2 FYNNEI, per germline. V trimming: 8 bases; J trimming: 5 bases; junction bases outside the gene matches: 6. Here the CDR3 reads CASGLDRDQPQHF. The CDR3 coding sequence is TGTGCCAGCGGGCTTGACAGGGATCAGCCCCAGCATTTT. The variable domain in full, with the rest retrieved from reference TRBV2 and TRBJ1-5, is EPEVTQTPSHQVTQMGQEVILRCVPISNHLYFYWYRQILGQKVEFLVSFYNNEISEKSEIFDDQFSVERPDGSNFTLKIRSTKLEDSAMYFCASGLDRDQPQHFGDGTRLSIL.

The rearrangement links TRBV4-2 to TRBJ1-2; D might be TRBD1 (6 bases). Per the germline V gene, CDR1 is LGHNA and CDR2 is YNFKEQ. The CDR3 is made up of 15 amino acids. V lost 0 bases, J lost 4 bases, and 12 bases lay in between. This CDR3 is CASSQDRGGSYGYTF. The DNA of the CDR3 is TGTGCCAGCAGCCAAGATCGAGGGGGTTCCTATGGCTACACCTTC.

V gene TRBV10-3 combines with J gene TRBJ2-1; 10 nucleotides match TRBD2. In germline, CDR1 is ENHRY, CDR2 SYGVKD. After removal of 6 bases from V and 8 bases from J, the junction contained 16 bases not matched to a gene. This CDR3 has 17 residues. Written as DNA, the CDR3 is TGTGCCATCAGCGGCCACCGGGCTAGCGGGAGCCCCGATGAGCAGTTCTTC. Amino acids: CAISGHRASGSPDEQFF.

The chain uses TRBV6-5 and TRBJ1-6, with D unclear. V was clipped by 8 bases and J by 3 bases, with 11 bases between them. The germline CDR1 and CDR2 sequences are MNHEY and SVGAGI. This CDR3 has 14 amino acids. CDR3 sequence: CASHDTDYNSPLHF. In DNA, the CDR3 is TGTGCCAGCCACGACACTGACTATAATTCACCCCTCCACTTT.

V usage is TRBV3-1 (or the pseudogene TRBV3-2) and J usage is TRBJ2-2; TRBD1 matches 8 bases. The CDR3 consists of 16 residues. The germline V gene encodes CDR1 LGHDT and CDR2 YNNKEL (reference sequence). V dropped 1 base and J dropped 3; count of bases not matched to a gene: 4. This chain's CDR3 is CASSQGTGSHTGELFF. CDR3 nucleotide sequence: TGTGCCAGCAGCCAAGGGACAGGGTCGCACACCGGGGAGCTGTTTTTT.

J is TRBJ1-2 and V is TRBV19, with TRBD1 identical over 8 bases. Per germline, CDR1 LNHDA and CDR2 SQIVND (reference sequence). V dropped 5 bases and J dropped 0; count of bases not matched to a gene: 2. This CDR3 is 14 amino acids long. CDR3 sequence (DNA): TGTGCCAGTAGTTTACAGGGGGCTAACTATGGCTACACCTTC. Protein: CASSLQGANYGYTF.

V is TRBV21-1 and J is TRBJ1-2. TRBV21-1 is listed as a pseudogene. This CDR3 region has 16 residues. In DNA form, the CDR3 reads TGTGCCAGCAGCAAAGGGCGGAGGAGCTTCGACTATGGCTACACCTTC. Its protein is CASSKGRRSFDYGYTF.

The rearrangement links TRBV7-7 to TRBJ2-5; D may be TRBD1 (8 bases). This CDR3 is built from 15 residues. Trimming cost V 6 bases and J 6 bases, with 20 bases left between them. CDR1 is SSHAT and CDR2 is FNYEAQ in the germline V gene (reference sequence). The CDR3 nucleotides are TGTGCCAGCAGTCAAGGGGAGGGCAGGGGGCAGACCCAGTACTTC. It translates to CASSQGEGRGQTQYF.

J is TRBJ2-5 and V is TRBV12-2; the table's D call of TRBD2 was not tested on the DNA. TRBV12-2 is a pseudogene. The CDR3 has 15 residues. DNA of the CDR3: TGTGCAAGTCGCCACATTCGGGCGGGAGGGGAGACCCAGTACTTC. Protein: CASRHIRAGGETQYF.